One and the same sample provided the 11 T cell receptor beta chains below, sequenced in a study of T cell responses to AZD1222 COVID-19 vaccine. Clones were sequenced by immunoSEQ multiplex PCR, and TCRdb holds only the in-frame ones, with some missing. The sample lists some 150,000 clones; 82% were seen once. The specimen was peripheral blood, collected on day 0 of MenACWY control vaccination. These receptors were collected from an adult in good health.

This chain joins TRBV4-2 and TRBJ2-3, with TRBD2 matching 13 bases. The CDR3 is 16 residues long. Germline V gene sequence: CDR1 LGHNA, CDR2 YNFKEQ. The trim removed 4 bases at V and 4 bases at J, leaving 5 bases unmatched. The CDR3 protein is CASSRTSGGASDTQYF. The CDR3 region has the DNA TGTGCCAGCAGCCGTACTAGCGGGGGGGCCTCAGATACGCAGTATTTT.

This chain links TRBV19 with TRBJ2-7; possible D gene TRBD2, 7 bases. The CDR3 length is 15 residues. CDR1 is LNHDA, CDR2 SQIVND, per germline (reference sequence). Deletions cut 3 bases from V and 0 bases from J, with 12 bases between. The CDR3 loop is CASSMTGGLSYEQYF. CDR3 sequence (DNA): TGTGCCAGTAGTATGACGGGGGGCCTCTCCTACGAGCAGTACTTC.

The chain joins TRBV9 to TRBJ1-5; D not certain. V was shortened by 1 base and J by 6 bases, with 8 bases between the two germline ends. Looked up from germline, CDR1 is SGDLS and CDR2 is YYNGEE. The CDR3 is 13 residues long. CDR3 nucleotides: TGTGCCAGCAGCGTATACTGGGCTCAGCCCCAGCATTTT. This codes for CASSVYWAQPQHF.

V and J are TRBV11-2 and TRBJ1-2; 11 nucleotides line up with TRBD1. Germline trimming cut 2 bases from V and 5 bases from J; bases unmatched to any gene: 4. Germline V gene sequence: CDR1 SGHAT, CDR2 FQNNGV. The CDR3 loop spans 15 amino acids. The DNA for the CDR3 is TGTGCCAGCAGCTTATCGGACAGGGGGCAGTATGGCTACACCTTC. It encodes CASSLSDRGQYGYTF.

This clone was recorded only once. The J gene is TRBJ2-5, the V gene TRBV7-2, with no clear D. This CDR3 is 16 amino acids long. Trimming shortened V by 5 bases and J by 2 bases, and 18 bases separated the two germline ends. CDR1 is SGHTA and CDR2 is FQGNSA in the germline V gene. Here the CDR3 reads CASSRNPVQIQETQYF. CDR3 coding DNA: TGTGCCAGCAGCCGGAACCCGGTGCAGATTCAAGAGACCCAGTACTTC.

The rearrangement joins TRBV5-1 to TRBJ1-6; D is uncertain. Trimming removed 5 bases from V and 4 bases from J, with 10 bases in between. Germline lookup yields CDR1 SGHRS and CDR2 YFSETQ. The CDR3 is 14 amino acids. The CDR3 reads CASSPGSYNSPLHF. DNA for the CDR3: TGCGCCAGCAGTCCGGGCAGTTATAATTCACCCCTCCACTTT.

J is TRBJ1-5 and V is TRBV21-1; TRBD1, the table's D call, was not compared with the DNA. TRBV21-1 constitutes a pseudogene. The CDR3 contains 15 residues. CDR3 in amino acids: CASSGTVYSNQPQHF. The CDR3 DNA reads TGTGCCAGCAGCGGGACAGTTTATAGCAATCAGCCCCAGCATTTT.

The V and J genes are TRBV5-6 and TRBJ1-2; unclear D gene. Germline V gene lookup returns CDR1 SGHDT and CDR2 YYEEEE. V lost 5 bases, J lost 8 bases, and 22 bases lay in between. The CDR3 sequence is 15 residues long. Written as DNA, the CDR3 is TGTGCCAGCAGGATGACGGCGACCTTTGCGGGGGGCTACACCTTC. It is translated as CASRMTATFAGGYTF. Full variable domain (missing parts from reference TRBV5-6 and TRBJ1-2): DAGVTQSPTHLIKTRGQQVTLRCSPKSGHDTVSWYQQALGQGPQFIFQYYEEEERQRGNFPDRFSGHQFPNYSSELNVNALLLGDSALYLCASRMTATFAGGYTFGSGTRLTVV.

The V and J genes are TRBV5-1 and TRBJ1-6; 8 bases line up with TRBD1. Germline V gene lookup returns CDR1 SGHRS and CDR2 YFSETQ. Trimming removed 4 bases from V and 6 bases from J; junction bases left unmatched: 6. The CDR3 runs to 15 residues. The CDR3 DNA reads as TGCGCCAGCAGCCCCGGGACAGGCGCTAATTCACCCCTCCACTTT. It encodes CASSPGTGANSPLHF.

The V call is TRBV28, the J call TRBJ1-5, with 7 bases aligning to TRBD1. Germline V gives CDR1 MDHEN, CDR2 SYDVKM. V shed 8 bases and J 2 bases; nucleotides not matched to a gene: 9. The CDR3 has 15 amino acids. This chain's CDR3 is CASESPTGGNQPQHF. CDR3 in DNA: TGTGCCAGCGAATCCCCCACAGGGGGCAATCAGCCCCAGCATTTT.

V and J are TRBV9 and TRBJ2-3; tentative D call: TRBD2 (6 bases). V lost 0 bases, J lost 6 bases, and 14 bases lay in between. Per the germline V gene, CDR1 is SGDLS and CDR2 is YYNGEE. CDR3 length: 15 residues. The CDR3 DNA follows: TGTGCCAGCAGCGTAGATGCGGGGAGACGGGATACGCAGTATTTT. This codes for CASSVDAGRRDTQYF.